This T cell receptor beta chain was observed in a study of blood T cell repertoires in COVID-19. Turning to the study itself: Researchers got acute and convalescent COVID-19 samples from the United States, Italy and Spain. PBMCs, B-cell-depleted T cells, or T cells provided the cDNA or gDNA that made up the material.

Trimming took 5 bases from V and 4 from J, leaving 11 bases between them. This CDR3 spans 13 amino acids. CDR1 and CDR2 from the germline V gene are LNHNV and YYDKDF (reference sequence). This clone was detected many times. The protocol was immunoSEQ multiplex PCR, while the TCRdb copy is restricted to in-frame clones and leaves out a portion. This table has about 250,000 clones, 85% to 90% appearing once. Grouping used clinical history reported by participants in a survey and questionnaire. The sequenced sample was PBMCs or T cells enriched from blood (not recorded which). The chain is built from TRBV15 and TRBJ1-2, with D possibly TRBD1 on 5 matching bases. The clonotype originates from a man aged 35-49 years who had recovered from COVID-19. This chain's CDR3 is CATSAGGRYGYTF. CDR3 bases: TGTGCCACCAGCGCGGGGGGACGCTATGGCTACACCTTC.